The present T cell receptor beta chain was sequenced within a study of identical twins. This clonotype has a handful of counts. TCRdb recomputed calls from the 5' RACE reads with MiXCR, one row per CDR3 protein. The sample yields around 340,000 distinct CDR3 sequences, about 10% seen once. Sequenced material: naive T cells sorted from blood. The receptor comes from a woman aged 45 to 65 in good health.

DNA of the CDR3: TGTGCCAGCCACCCAGGACTAGGGGACAATGAGCAGTTCTTC. As protein: CASHPGLGDNEQFF. The chain carries TRBV11-3 and TRBJ2-1; the match to TRBD2 covers 7 bases. V lost 8 bases and J lost 5; bases outside the gene matches: 9. CDR1 SGHNT and CDR2 YENEEA come from the germline V gene. The CDR3 loop spans 14 amino acids.